This passage covers 13 T cell receptor beta chains from one sample sequenced in a study of T cells in Graves' hyperthyroidism and ophthalmopathy. TCR beta CDR3 regions were amplified from RNA. The primer set for the first-round RT-PCR of the TCR CDR3 was HTBI. A single record per CDR3 protein comes from TCRdb applying MiXCR to the multiplex PCR reads. The sample has about 100,000 distinct CDR3 sequences, approximately 15% seen once. The sequenced sample was blood. The source of these receptors is a woman aged 45-65 years with Graves' hyperthyroidism.

This clonotype has at least ten counts. The chain couples TRBV28 to TRBJ2-3; D is possibly TRBD2 (5 bases). V was clipped by 5 bases and J by 2 bases, with 20 bases between them. Germline CDR1 and CDR2: MDHEN and SYDVKM. CDR3 length: 17 amino acids. The DNA of the CDR3 is TGTGCCAGCAGTCCCTCGCTTCTCGAGGGAGTCACAGATACGCAGTATTTT. Translation: CASSPSLLEGVTDTQYF.

This clonotype was counted only a few times. V usage is TRBV7-2 and J usage is TRBJ1-1; D gene unclear. The length of the CDR3 is 13 residues. CDR1 is SGHTA and CDR2 is FQGNSA in the germline V gene. V gave up 3 bases and J gave up 11 bases, with 16 bases separating them. The CDR3 DNA sequence: TGTGCCAGCAGCTTGGACCTGAAAGTGGGGGCTTTCTTT. It specifies CASSLDLKVGAFF. The whole variable domain, remainder taken from reference TRBV7-2 and TRBJ1-1, is GAGVSQSPSNKVTEKGKDVELRCDPISGHTALYWYRQSLGQGLEFLIYFQGNSAPDKSGLPSDRFSAERTGGSVSTLTIQRTQQEDSAVYLCASSLDLKVGAFFGQGTRLTVV.

This clonotype was detected many times. The chain joins TRBV6-1 to TRBJ1-4; weak D call: TRBD1 (5 bases). CDR1 and CDR2 from the germline V gene are MNHNS and SASEGT. The length of the CDR3 is 17 residues. V was shortened by 6 bases and J by 8 bases, with 25 bases between the two germline ends. CDR3 in DNA: TGTGCCAGCAGATCAACCGGCGTGGGGGGGAGTCGAGAAAAACTGTTTTTT. Translating it yields CASRSTGVGGSREKLFF.

This clonotype was counted ten times or more. J is TRBJ1-6 and V is TRBV3-1; D is perhaps TRBD1 (6 bases). V lost 0 bases to trimming and J lost 6 bases, with 12 bases between them. This CDR3 is built from 16 residues. The V gene's germline CDR1 is LGHDT and CDR2 YNNKEL (reference sequence). The DNA for the CDR3 is TGTGCCAGCAGCCAAGATAGGACAGCTTTTAATTCACCCCTCCACTTT. It translates to CASSQDRTAFNSPLHF.

V usage is TRBV7-2 and J usage is TRBJ1-2; 7 positions agree with TRBD1. CDR3 size: 15 residues. J was trimmed by 1 base and V by 5 bases; bases with no gene match: 7. CDR1 is SGHTA and CDR2 is FQGNSA in the germline V gene. The CDR3 loop is CASSDTGQLNYGYTF. CDR3 nucleotide sequence: TGTGCCAGCAGCGACACGGGACAGCTTAACTATGGCTACACCTTC.

This clonotype was detected ten times or more. The rearrangement links TRBV5-1 to TRBJ2-2, with D possibly TRBD1 on 5 matching bases. This CDR3 spans 15 amino acids. V lost 0 bases and J lost 1, with 7 bases in between. From germline, CDR1 is SGHRS and CDR2 YFSETQ. CDR3 bases: TGCGCCAGCAGCTTGGGAGACAGGAACACCGGGGAGCTGTTTTTT. Its translation is CASSLGDRNTGELFF.

This clonotype was counted many times. CDR3 bases: TGTGCCAGCAGCTTATTTGCGGGAGGGGCCTACGAGCAGTACTTC. Encoded protein: CASSLFAGGAYEQYF. The chain links TRBV7-9 to TRBJ2-7, with 9 bases lining up with TRBD2. Per the germline V gene, CDR1 is SEHNR and CDR2 is FQNEAQ (reference sequence). V lost 2 bases to trimming and J lost 2 bases; unmatched junction nucleotides: 4. The CDR3 totals 15 residues.

This clonotype occurred many times. The chain links TRBV12-3 or TRBV12-4 to TRBJ1-2; possibly TRBD1 for D (6 bases). V shed 7 bases and J shed 14 bases, with 20 bases lying between them. The length of the CDR3 is 12 residues. This CDR3 reads CASTPGHSARTF. CDR3 DNA sequence: TGTGCCAGCACCCCGGGACACTCGGCAAGGACCTTC.

This clonotype was observed at least ten times. The J gene is TRBJ1-2, the V gene TRBV29-1; a weak D match, TRBD1 (5 bases). The CDR3 length is 15 residues. Germline V gene data show CDR1 as SQVTM and CDR2 as ANQGSEA. V lost 0 bases, J lost 8 bases, and 19 bases lay in between. CDR3 protein: CSVEDVRERGDGYTF. DNA for the CDR3: TGCAGCGTTGAAGATGTCAGGGAAAGGGGCGACGGCTACACCTTC. The variable domain in full, with the rest retrieved from reference TRBV29-1 and TRBJ1-2, is SAVISQKPSRDICQRGTSLTIQCQVDSQVTMMFWYRQQPGQSLTLIATANQGSEATYESGFVIDKFPISRPNLTFSTLTVSNMSPEDSSIYLCSVEDVRERGDGYTFGSGTRLTVV.

This sequence joins TRBV20-1 and TRBJ2-1, with TRBD2 matching over 10 bases. V lost 6 bases to trimming and J lost 2 bases; unmatched junction nucleotides: 10. CDR3 length: 16 amino acids. Per germline, CDR1 DFQATT and CDR2 SNEGSKA (reference sequence). The CDR3, as DNA: TGCAGTGCCAGCAGTCCGACTAGCGGGCCCTACAATGAGCAGTTCTTC. This encodes CSASSPTSGPYNEQFF.

The chain uses TRBV7-9 and TRBJ2-3, with 9 positions matching TRBD1. CDR3 length equals 16 residues. V gave up 5 bases and J gave up 1 base; unmatched junction bases: 7. The germline V gene encodes CDR1 SEHNR and CDR2 FQNEAQ (reference sequence). Here the CDR3 DNA reads TGTGCCAGCAGCAAGACGCGGACAGGGGGCACAGATACGCAGTATTTT. Its protein product is CASSKTRTGGTDTQYF.

The sample holds many counts of this clonotype. The chain employs TRBV30 and TRBJ2-5; D ambiguous. V lost 2 bases and J lost 1, with 8 bases in between. Germline V lookup: CDR1 GTSNPN, CDR2 SVGIG (reference sequence). CDR3 length: 13 amino acids. The CDR3 region is CAWSSAAQETQYF. The CDR3 DNA is TGTGCCTGGAGTTCGGCAGCCCAAGAGACCCAGTACTTC.

This clonotype was observed many times. This chain joins TRBV30 and TRBJ1-1; 7 bases fit TRBD1. V lost 0 bases to trimming and J lost 1 base; unmatched junction nucleotides: 2. CDR1 is GTSNPN and CDR2 is SVGIG in the germline V gene (reference sequence). CDR3 length: 14 amino acids. CDR3 nucleotide sequence: TGTGCCTGGAGTGTTACAGGGGAGAACACTGAAGCTTTCTTT. Translated, it gives CAWSVTGENTEAFF.